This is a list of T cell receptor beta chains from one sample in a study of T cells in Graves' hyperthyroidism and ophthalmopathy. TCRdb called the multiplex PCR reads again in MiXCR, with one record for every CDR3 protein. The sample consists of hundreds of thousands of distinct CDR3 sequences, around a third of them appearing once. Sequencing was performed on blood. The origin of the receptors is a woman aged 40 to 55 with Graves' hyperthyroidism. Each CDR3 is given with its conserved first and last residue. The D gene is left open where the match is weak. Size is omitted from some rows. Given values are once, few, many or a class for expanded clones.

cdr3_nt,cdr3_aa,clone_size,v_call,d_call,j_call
TGTGCCAGCAGCCCTAGCGGGAGGGCCCAAGAGACCCAGTACTTC,CASSPSGRAQETQYF,NA,TRBV7-9,TRBD2,TRBJ2-5
TGTGCCAGTAGTATTTGGAGACAGGGCAATCAGCCCCAGCATTTT,CASSIWRQGNQPQHF,NA,TRBV19,NA,TRBJ1-5
TGTGCCAGCACCTCAAACTTAGGAGCTAACTATGGCTACACCTTC,CASTSNLGANYGYTF,many,TRBV6-5,NA,TRBJ1-2
TGTGCCACCGCCCCCGGGGGTTCCTACGAGCAGTACTTC,CATAPGGSYEQYF,once,TRBV7-2,NA,TRBJ2-7
TGTGCCAGCAGACGATCCATCCGTCTAGGCTACACCTTC,CASRRSIRLGYTF,many,TRBV5-6,NA,TRBJ1-2
TGTGCCAGCAGCCTACAGGGTGGGGTCACTGAAGCTTTCTTT,CASSLQGGVTEAFF,many,TRBV11-2,NA,TRBJ1-1
TGTGCCAGCAGCTCCGACAGGGGGGTCAGCTACACCTTC,CASSSDRGVSYTF,NA,TRBV11-3,TRBD1,TRBJ1-2
TGTGCCAGCAGCTTCAACACCGAGGTTACCCAGTACTTC,CASSFNTEVTQYF,few,TRBV5-4,NA,TRBJ2-5
TGTGCCAGCAGTTATCGCGGGGGCGGGGATCAGCCCCAGCATTTT,CASSYRGGGDQPQHF,few,TRBV6-2/TRBV6-3,NA,TRBJ1-5
TGCGCCAGCAGTGAGGCGGGGGGCAACGTCCTGACTTTC,CASSEAGGNVLTF,few,TRBV10-1,TRBD2,TRBJ2-6
TGTGCCAGCAGCTTAGGGATGCCGGGACAGGGGTACGAGCAGTACTTC,CASSLGMPGQGYEQYF,many,TRBV7-9,TRBD1,TRBJ2-7
TGTGCCAGCTTACCGGGAGGGAGAGGAGGCTATGGCTACACCTTC,CASLPGGRGGYGYTF,NA,TRBV18,NA,TRBJ1-2
TGCGCCAGCAGCCAAGATCCGTTAGGGGCCCAGTACTTC,CASSQDPLGAQYF,NA,TRBV4-3,NA,TRBJ2-5
TGTGCCAGCAATAACAGGGTTCAAGGTGAAGCTTTCTTT,CASNNRVQGEAFF,NA,TRBV12-3/TRBV12-4,NA,TRBJ1-1
TGTGCCAGCAGCCCCACGACAGGGGGTGATGGCTACACCTTC,CASSPTTGGDGYTF,NA,TRBV7-9,TRBD1,TRBJ1-2
TGCAGCGTTGAACGACAGGGCTTATCTGGAAACACCATATATTTT,CSVERQGLSGNTIYF,many,TRBV29-1,TRBD1,TRBJ1-3